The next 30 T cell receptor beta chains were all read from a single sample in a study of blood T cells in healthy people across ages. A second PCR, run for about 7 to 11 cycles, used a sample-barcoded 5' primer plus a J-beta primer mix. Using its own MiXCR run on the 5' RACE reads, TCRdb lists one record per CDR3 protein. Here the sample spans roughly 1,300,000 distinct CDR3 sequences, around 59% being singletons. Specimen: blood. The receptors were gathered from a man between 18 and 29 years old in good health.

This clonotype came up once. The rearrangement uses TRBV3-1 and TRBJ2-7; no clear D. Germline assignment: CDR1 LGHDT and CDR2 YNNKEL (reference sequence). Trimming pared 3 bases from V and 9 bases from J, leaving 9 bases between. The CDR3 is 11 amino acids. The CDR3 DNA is TGTGCCAGCAGCCACCAGGTAACGCAGTACTTC. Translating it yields CASSHQVTQYF.

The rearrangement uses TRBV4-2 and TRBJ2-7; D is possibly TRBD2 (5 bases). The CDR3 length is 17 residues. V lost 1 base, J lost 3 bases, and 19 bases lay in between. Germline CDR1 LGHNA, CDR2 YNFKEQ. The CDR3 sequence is CASSQVMDARGYYEQYF. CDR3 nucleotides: TGTGCCAGCAGCCAAGTAATGGACGCGCGCGGGTACTACGAGCAGTACTTC.

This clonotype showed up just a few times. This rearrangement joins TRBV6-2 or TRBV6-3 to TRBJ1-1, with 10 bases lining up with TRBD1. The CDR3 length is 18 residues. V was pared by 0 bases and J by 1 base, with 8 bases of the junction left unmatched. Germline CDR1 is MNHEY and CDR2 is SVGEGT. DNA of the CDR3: TGTGCCAGCAGTTACTCGACCTCCGGGACAGGGGCGAACACTGAAGCTTTCTTT. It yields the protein CASSYSTSGTGANTEAFF.

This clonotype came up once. The CDR3 DNA reads TGTGCCAGCAGTTACTCTCTGCAGGTGGGGGAACTGTTTTTT. Protein: CASSYSLQVGELFF. The chain is built from TRBV6-6 and TRBJ1-4; TRBD1 might be the D (5 bases). The length of the CDR3 is 14 residues. V gave up 0 bases and J gave up 12 bases, with 14 bases separating them. Germline CDR1 MNHNY, CDR2 SVGAGI (reference sequence).

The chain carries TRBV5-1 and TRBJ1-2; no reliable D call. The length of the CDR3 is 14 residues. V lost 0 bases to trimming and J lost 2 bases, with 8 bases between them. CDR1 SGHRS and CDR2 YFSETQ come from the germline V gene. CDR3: CASSLAQQNYGYTF. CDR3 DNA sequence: TGCGCCAGCAGCTTGGCCCAACAAAACTATGGCTACACCTTC.

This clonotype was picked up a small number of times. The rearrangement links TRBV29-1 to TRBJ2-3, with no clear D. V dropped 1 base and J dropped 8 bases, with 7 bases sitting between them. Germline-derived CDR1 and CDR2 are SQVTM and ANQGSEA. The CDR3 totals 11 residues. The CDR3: CSVEVMGTQYF. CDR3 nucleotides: TGCAGCGTTGAAGTGATGGGTACGCAGTATTTT.

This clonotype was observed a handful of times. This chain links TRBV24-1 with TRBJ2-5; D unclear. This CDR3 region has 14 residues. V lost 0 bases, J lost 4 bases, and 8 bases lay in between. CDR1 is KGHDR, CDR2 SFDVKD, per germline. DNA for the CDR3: TGTGCCACCAGTGATTTGAACTCTCCAGAGACCCAGTACTTC. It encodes CATSDLNSPETQYF.

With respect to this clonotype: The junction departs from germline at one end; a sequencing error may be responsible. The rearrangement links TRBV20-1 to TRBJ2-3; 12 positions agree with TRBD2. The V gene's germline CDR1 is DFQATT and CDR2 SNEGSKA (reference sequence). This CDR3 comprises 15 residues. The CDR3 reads CSAIGLAGITATQYF. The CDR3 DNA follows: TGCAGTGCGATCGGACTAGCGGGGATCACAGCTACGCAGTATTTT.

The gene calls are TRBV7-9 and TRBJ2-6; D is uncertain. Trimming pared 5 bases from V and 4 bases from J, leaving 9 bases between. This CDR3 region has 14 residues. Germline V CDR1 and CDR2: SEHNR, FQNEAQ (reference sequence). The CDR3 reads CASSEQLGANVLTF. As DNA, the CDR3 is TGTGCCAGCAGCGAACAACTGGGGGCCAACGTCCTGACTTTC.

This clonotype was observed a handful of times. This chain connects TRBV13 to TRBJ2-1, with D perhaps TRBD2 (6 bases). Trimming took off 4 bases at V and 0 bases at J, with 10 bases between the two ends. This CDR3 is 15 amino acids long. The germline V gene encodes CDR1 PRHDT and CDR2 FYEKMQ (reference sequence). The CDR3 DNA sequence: TGTGCCAGCAGCTCAAGCGGGCGCTCCTACAATGAGCAGTTCTTC. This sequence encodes CASSSSGRSYNEQFF.

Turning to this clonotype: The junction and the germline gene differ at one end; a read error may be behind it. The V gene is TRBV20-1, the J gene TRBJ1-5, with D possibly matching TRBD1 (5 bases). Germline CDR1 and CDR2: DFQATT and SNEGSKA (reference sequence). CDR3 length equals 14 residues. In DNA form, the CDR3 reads TGCAGTGCTAGAAGGGACGTTAGCAATCAGCCCCGGCATTTT. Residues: CSARRDVSNQPRHF.

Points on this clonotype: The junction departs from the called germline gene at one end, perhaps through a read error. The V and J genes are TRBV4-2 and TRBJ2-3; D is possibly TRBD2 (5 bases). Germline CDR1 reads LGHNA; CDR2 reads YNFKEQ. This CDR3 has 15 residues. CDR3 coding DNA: TGTGCCAACAGCCAAGAGAGGACTGGCGCAGATACGCAGTATTTT. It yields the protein CANSQERTGADTQYF.

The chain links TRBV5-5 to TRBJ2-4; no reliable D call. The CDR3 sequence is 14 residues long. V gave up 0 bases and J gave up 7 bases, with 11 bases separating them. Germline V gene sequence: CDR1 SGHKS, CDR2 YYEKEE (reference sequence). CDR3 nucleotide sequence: TGTGCCAGCAGCTTGGACTTGAGTTGGAACATTCAGTACTTC. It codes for CASSLDLSWNIQYF.

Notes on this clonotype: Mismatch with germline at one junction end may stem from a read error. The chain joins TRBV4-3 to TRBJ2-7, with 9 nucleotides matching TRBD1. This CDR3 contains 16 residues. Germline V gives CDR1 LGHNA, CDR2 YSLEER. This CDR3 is CASSQGSGTGSYEQYF. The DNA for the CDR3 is TGCGCCAGCAGTCAAGGTTCCGGGACAGGGTCCTACGAGCAGTACTTC.

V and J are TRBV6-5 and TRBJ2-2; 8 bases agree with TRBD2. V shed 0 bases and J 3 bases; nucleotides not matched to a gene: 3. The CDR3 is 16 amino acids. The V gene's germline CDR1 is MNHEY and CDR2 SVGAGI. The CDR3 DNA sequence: TGTGCCAGCAGTTACTCGACGGGGGGGGACACCGGGGAGCTGTTTTTT. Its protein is CASSYSTGGDTGELFF.

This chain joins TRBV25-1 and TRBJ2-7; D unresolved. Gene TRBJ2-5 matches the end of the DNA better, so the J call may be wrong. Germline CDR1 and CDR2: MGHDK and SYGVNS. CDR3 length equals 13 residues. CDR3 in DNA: TGTGCCAGCAGTGAATGGGAAGGGAAGACCCAGTACTTC. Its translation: CASSEWEGKTQYF.

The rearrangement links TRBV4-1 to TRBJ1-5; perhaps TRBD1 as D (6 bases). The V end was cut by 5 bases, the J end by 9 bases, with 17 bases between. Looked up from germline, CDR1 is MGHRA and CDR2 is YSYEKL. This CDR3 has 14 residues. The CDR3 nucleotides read TGCGCCAGCAGCACCGGAGCAGGGGTACGGCCCCAGCATTTT. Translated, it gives CASSTGAGVRPQHF.

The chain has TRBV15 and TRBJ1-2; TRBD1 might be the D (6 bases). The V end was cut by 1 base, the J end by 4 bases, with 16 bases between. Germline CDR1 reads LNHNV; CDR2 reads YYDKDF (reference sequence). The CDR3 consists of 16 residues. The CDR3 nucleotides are TGTGCCACCAGCAGAGCCTTCCCAGGGGCTCCCTATGGCTACACCTTC. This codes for CATSRAFPGAPYGYTF.

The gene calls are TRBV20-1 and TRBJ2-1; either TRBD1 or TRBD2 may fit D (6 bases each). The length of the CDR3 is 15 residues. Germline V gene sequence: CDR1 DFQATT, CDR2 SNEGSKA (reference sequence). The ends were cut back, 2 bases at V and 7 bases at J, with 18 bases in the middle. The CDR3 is CSARPWGAEVNEQFF. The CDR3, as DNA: TGCAGTGCTAGACCCTGGGGGGCTGAAGTGAATGAGCAGTTCTTC.

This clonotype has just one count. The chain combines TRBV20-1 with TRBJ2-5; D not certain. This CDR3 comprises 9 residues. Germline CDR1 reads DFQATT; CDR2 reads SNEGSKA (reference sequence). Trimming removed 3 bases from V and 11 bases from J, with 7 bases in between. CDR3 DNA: TGCAGTGCTAGTTCTTCACAGTACTTC. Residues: CSASSSQYF.

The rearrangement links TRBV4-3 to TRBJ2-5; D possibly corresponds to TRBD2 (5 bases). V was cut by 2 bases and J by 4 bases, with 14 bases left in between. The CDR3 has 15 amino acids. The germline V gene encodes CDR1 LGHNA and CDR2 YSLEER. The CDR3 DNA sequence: TGCGCCAGCAGCCAAAGCGGAGGACTGTTAGAGACCCAGTACTTC. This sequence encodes CASSQSGGLLETQYF.

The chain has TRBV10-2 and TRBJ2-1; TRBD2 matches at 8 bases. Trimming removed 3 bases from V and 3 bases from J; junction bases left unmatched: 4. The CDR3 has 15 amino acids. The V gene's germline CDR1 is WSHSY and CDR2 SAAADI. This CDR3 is CASSDISGGYNEQFF. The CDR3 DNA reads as TGCGCCAGCAGTGATATCAGCGGGGGCTACAATGAGCAGTTCTTC.

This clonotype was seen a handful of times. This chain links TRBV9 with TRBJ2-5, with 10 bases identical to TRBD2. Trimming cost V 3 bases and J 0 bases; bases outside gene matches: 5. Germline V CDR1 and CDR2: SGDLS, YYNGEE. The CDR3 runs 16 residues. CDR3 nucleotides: TGTGCCAGCAGCGCTGGACTAGCGGATCACCAAGAGACCCAGTACTTC. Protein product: CASSAGLADHQETQYF.

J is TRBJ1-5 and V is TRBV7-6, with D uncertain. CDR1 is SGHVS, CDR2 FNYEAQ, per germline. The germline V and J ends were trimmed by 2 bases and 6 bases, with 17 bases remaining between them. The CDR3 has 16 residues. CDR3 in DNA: TGTGCCAGCAGCTTATTTGGCGCGGCTAAGGGTCAGCCCCAGCATTTT. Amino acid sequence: CASSLFGAAKGQPQHF.

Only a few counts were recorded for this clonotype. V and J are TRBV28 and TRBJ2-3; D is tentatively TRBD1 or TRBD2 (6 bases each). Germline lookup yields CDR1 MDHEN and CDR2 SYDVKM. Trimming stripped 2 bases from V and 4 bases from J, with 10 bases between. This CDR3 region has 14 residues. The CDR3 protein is CASSLRGLADTQYF. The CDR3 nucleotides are TGTGCCAGCAGTTTACGGGGGCTCGCAGATACGCAGTATTTT. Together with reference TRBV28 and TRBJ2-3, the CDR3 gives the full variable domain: DVKVTQSSRYLVKRTGEKVFLECVQDMDHENMFWYRQDPGLGLRLIYFSYDVKMKEKGDIPEGYSVSREKKERFSLILESASTNQTSMYLCASSLRGLADTQYFGPGTRLTVL.

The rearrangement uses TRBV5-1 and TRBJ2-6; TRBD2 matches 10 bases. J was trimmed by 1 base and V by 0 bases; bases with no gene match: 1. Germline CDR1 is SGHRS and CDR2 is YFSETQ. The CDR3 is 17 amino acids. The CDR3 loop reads CASSLELAGSGANVLTF. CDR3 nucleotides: TGCGCCAGCAGCTTGGAACTAGCGGGGTCTGGGGCCAACGTCCTGACTTTC.

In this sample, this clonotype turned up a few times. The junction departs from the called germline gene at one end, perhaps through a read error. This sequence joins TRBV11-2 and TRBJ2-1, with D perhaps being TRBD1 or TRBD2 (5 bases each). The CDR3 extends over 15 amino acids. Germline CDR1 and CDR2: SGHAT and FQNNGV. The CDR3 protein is CASSLDFSGPLRGFF. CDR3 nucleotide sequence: TGTGCCAGCAGCCTAGATTTCTCGGGACCTCTCCGCGGGTTCTTC.

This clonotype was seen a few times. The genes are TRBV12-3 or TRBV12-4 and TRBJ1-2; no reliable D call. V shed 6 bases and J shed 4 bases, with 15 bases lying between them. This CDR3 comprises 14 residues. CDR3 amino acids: CASSMGRASYGYTF. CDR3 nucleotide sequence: TGTGCCAGCAGCATGGGAAGGGCGAGCTATGGCTACACCTTC.

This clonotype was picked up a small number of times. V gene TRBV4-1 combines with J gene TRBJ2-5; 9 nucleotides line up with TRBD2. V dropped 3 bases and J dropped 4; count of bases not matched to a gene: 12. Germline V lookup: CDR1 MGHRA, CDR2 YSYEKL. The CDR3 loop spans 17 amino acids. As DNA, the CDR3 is TGCGCCAGCAGCCAGGAGGAGGGTAGCGGGGGCTTAGAGACCCAGTACTTC. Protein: CASSQEEGSGGLETQYF.

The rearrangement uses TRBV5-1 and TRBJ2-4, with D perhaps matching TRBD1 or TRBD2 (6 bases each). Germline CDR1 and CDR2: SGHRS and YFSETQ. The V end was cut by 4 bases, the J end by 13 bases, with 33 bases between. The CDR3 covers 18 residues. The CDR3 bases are TGCGCCAGCAGCCCGGTCCCCCCCTATCCGGGGGCCCTAAGGGAGCAGTACTTC. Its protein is CASSPVPPYPGALREQYF.